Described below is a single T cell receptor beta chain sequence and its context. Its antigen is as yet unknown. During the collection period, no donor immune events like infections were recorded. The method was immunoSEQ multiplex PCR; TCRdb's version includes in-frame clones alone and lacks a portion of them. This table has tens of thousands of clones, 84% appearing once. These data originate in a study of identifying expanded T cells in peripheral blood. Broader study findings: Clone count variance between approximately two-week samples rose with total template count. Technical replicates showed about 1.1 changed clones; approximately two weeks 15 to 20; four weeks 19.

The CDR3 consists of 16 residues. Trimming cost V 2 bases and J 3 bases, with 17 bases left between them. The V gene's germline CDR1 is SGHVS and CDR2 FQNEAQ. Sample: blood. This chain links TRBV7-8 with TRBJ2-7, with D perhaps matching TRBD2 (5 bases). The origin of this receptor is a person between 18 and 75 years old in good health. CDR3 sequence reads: CASSLSSEVRFYEQYF. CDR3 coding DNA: TGTGCCAGCAGCTTATCTTCGGAGGTTCGGTTCTACGAGCAGTACTTC.